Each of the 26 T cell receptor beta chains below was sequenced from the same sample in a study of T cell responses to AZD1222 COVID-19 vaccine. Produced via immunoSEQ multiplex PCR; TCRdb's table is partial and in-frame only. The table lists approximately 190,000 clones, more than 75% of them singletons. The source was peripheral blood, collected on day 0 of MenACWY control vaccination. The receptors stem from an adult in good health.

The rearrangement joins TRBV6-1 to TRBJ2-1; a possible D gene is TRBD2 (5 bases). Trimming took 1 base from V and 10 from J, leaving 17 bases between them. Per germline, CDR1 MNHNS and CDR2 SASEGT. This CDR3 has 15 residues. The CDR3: CASSEVLGPGGEQFF. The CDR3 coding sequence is TGTGCCAGCAGTGAAGTCTTAGGGCCGGGCGGGGAGCAGTTCTTC.

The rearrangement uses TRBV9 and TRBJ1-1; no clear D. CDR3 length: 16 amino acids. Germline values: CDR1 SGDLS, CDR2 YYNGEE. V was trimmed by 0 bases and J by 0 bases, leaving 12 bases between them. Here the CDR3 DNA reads TGTGCCAGCAGCGTAGACCCCGAGCCCCTGAACACTGAAGCTTTCTTT. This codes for CASSVDPEPLNTEAFF.

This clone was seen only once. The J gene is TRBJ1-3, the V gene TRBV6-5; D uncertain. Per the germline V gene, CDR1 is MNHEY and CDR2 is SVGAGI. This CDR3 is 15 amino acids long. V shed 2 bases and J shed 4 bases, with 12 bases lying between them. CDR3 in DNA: TGTGCCAGCAGTTACGGGGTGGCAGGAGGAAACACCATATATTTT. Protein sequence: CASSYGVAGGNTIYF.

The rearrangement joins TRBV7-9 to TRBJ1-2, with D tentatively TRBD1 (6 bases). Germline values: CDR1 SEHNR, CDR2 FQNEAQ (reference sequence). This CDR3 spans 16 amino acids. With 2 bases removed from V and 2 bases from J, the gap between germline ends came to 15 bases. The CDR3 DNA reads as TGTGCCAGCAGCTTAATGATGAGTGGGGGCAACTATGGCTACACCTTC. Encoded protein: CASSLMMSGGNYGYTF.

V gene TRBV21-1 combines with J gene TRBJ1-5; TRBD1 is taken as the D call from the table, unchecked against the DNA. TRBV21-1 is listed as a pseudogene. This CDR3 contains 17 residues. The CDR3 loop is CASSTDREVASNQPQHF. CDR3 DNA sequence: TGTGCCAGCAGCACCGACAGGGAGGTTGCGAGCAATCAGCCCCAGCATTTT.

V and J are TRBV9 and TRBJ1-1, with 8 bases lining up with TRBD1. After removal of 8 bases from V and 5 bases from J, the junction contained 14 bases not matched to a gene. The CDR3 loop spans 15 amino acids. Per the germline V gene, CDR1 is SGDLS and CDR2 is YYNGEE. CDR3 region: CASSGGDRGRTEAFF. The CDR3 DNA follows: TGTGCCAGTTCCGGGGGCGACAGGGGTAGGACTGAAGCTTTCTTT.

The CDR3 reads CASSLGGYNEQFF. DNA for the CDR3: TGTGCCAGCAGCTTAGGTGGCTACAATGAGCAGTTCTTC. V and J are TRBV13 and TRBJ2-1; D call uncertain. V shed 0 bases and J shed 3 bases, with 3 bases lying between them. The length of the CDR3 is 13 residues. CDR1 and CDR2 from the germline V gene are PRHDT and FYEKMQ (reference sequence).

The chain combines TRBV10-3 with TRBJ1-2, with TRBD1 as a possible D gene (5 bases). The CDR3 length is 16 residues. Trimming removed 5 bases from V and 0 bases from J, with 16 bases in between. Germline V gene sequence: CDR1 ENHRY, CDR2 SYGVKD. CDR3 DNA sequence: TGTGCCATCAGTAGACCTGACAGTACAGCTAACTATGGCTACACCTTC. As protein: CAISRPDSTANYGYTF.

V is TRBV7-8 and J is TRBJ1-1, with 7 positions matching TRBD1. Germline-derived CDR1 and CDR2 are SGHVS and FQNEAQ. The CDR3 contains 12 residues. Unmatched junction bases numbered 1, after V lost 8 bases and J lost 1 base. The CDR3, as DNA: TGTGCCAGCGGACAGGCGAACACTGAAGCTTTCTTT. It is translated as CASGQANTEAFF.

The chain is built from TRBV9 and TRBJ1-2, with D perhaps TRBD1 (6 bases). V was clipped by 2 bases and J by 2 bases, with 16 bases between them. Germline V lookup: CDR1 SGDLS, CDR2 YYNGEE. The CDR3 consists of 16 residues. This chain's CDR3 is CASSVGGGGVNYGYTF. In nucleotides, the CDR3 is TGTGCCAGCAGCGTCGGGGGCGGAGGGGTAAACTATGGCTACACCTTC.

DNA for the CDR3: TGTGCCAGCAGCCCCCAGGGAAGCGGGGCAGAGACCCAGTACTTC. Its translation is CASSPQGSGAETQYF. This sequence joins TRBV7-9 and TRBJ2-5; 7 bases are shared with TRBD2. V gave up 5 bases and J gave up 4 bases; unmatched junction bases: 10. The CDR3 contains 15 residues. In germline, CDR1 is SEHNR, CDR2 FQNEAQ (reference sequence).

CDR3 residues: CASSAGLAEETQYF. The DNA of the CDR3 is TGCGCCAGCAGCGCCGGACTAGCGGAGGAGACCCAGTACTTC. This chain joins TRBV5-1 and TRBJ2-5; 10 bases match TRBD2. Germline V gene lookup returns CDR1 SGHRS and CDR2 YFSETQ. CDR3 length equals 14 residues. Trimming at V came to 4 bases and at J to 5 bases, leaving 5 bases not matched to a gene.

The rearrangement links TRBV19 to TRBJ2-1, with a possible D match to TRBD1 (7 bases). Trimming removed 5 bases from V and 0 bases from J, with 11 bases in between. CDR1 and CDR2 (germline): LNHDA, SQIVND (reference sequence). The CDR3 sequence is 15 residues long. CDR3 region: CASSEQGGSYNEQFF. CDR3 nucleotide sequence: TGTGCCAGTAGTGAGCAGGGGGGCTCCTACAATGAGCAGTTCTTC.

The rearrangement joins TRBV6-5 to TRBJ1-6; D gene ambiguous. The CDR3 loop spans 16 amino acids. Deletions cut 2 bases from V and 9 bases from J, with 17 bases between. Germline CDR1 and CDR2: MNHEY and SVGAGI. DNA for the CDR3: TGTGCCAGCAGTTACCGACCGCCAGGTCCTTCTTCACCCCTCCACTTT. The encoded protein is CASSYRPPGPSSPLHF.

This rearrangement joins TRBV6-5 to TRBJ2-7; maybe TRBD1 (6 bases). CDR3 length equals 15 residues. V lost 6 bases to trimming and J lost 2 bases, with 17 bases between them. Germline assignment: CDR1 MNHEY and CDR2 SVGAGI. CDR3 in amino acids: CASRGAETGAYEQYF. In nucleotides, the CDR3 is TGTGCCAGCAGGGGGGCGGAGACAGGAGCCTACGAGCAGTACTTC.

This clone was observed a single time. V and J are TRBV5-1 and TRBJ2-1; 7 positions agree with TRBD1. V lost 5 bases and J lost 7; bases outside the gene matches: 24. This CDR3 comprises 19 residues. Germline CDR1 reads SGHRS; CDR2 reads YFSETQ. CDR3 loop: CASSYSLLDRPNLQNEQFF. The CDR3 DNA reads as TGCGCCAGCAGTTACTCGTTGCTGGACAGGCCAAATCTTCAAAATGAGCAGTTCTTC.

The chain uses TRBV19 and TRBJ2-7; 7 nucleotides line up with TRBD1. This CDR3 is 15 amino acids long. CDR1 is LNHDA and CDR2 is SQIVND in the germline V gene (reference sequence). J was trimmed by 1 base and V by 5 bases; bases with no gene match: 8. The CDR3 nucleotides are TGTGCCAGTAGTGCTAGGGACAGAGCTTCCTACGAGCAGTACTTC. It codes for CASSARDRASYEQYF.

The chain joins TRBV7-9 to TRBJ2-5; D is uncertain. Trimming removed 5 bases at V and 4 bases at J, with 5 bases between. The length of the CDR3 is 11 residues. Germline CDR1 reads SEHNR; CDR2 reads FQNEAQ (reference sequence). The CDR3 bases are TGTGCCAGCAGCGCGACAGAGACCCAGTACTTC. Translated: CASSATETQYF.

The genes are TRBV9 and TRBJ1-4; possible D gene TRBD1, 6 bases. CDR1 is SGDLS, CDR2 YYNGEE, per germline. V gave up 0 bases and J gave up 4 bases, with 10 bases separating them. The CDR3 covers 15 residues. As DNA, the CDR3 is TGTGCCAGCAGCGTAGCACAGGGATTTAATGAAAAACTGTTTTTT. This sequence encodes CASSVAQGFNEKLFF.

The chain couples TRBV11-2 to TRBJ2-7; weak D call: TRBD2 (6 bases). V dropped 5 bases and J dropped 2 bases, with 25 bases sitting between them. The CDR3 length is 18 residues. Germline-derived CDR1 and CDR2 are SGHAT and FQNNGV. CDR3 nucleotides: TGTGCCAGCAGCACGACAATTGGCCGGGACTCCATGACCTACGAGCAGTACTTC. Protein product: CASSTTIGRDSMTYEQYF.

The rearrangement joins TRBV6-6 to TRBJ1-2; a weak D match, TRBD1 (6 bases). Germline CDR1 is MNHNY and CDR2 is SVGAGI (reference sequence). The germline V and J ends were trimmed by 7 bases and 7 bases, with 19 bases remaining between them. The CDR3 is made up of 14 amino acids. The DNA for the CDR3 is TGTGCCAGCACGCCTACAGGGACGTCTTCTGGCTACACCTTC. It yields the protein CASTPTGTSSGYTF.

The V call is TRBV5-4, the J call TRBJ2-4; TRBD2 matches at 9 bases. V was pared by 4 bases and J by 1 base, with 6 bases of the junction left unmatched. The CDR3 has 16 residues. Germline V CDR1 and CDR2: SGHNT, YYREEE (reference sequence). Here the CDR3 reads CASSPAGGPAKNIQYF. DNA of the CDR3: TGTGCCAGCAGCCCGGCGGGGGGGCCTGCCAAAAACATTCAGTACTTC.

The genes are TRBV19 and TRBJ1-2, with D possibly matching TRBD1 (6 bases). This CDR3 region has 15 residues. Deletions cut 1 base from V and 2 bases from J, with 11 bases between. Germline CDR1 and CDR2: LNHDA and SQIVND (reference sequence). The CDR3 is CASSIARQANYGYTF. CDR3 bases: TGTGCCAGTAGTATAGCCCGACAGGCAAACTATGGCTACACCTTC.

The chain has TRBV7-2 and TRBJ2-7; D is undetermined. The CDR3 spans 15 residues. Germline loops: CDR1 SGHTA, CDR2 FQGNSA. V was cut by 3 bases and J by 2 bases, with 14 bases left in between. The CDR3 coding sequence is TGTGCCAGCAGCTTTCCCCTAGACCCCCCCTACGAGCAGTACTTC. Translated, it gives CASSFPLDPPYEQYF.

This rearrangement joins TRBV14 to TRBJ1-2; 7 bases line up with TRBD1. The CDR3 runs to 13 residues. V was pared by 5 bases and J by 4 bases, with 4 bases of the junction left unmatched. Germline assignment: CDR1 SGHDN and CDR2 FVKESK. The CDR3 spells CASSSGQPYGYTF. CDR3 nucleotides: TGTGCCAGCAGCTCGGGACAGCCCTATGGCTACACCTTC.

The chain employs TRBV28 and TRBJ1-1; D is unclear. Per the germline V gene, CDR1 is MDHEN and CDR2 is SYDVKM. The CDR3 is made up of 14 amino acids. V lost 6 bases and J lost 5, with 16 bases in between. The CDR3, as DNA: TGTGCCAGCAGGGCGGGTGATATCGGGACTGAAGCTTTCTTT. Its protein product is CASRAGDIGTEAFF.